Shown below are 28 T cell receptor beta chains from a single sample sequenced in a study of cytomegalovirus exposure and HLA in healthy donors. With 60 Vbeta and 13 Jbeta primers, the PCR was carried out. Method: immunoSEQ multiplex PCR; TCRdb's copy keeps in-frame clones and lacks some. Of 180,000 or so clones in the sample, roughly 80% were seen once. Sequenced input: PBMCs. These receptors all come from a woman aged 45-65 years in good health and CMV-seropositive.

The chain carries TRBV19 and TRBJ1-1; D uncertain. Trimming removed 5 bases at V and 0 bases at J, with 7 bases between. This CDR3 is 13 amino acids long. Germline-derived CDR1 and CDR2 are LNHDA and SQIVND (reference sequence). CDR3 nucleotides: TGTGCCAGTAGTTCGTCGTTGAACACTGAAGCTTTCTTT. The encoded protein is CASSSSLNTEAFF.

For the CDR3, the DNA is TGCGCCAGCAGCCAAGAACCAGCAGGGCCGAGCACAGATACGCAGTATTTT. The encoded protein is CASSQEPAGPSTDTQYF. The chain combines TRBV4-1 with TRBJ2-3; D may be TRBD1 (5 bases). This CDR3 is 17 amino acids long. CDR1 is MGHRA and CDR2 is YSYEKL in the germline V gene. V lost 0 bases, J lost 0 bases, and 13 bases lay in between.

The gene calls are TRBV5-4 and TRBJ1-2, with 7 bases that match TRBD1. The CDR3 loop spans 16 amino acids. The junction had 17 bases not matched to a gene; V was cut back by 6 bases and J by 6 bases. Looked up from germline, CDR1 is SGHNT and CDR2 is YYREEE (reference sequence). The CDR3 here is CASTWGTAEQRDGYTF. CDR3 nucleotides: TGTGCCAGCACCTGGGGGACAGCAGAGCAAAGAGATGGCTACACCTTC.

The CDR3 region has the DNA TGCGCCAGCAGCCGTTCTGGACAGGGGGGTAATGAGCAGTTCTTC. It yields the protein CASSRSGQGGNEQFF. V is TRBV5-1 and J is TRBJ2-1; 10 bases map to TRBD1. From germline, CDR1 is SGHRS and CDR2 YFSETQ. V shed 4 bases and J 7 bases; nucleotides not matched to a gene: 8. The CDR3 is 15 amino acids.

DNA of the CDR3: TGCGCCAGCAGTGAGTCAGGGGGCTATAGCAATCAGCCCCAGCATTTT. It translates to CASSESGGYSNQPQHF. This sequence joins TRBV10-2 and TRBJ1-5; 7 bases are a match to TRBD1. Germline values: CDR1 WSHSY, CDR2 SAAADI. The CDR3 spans 16 residues. After removal of 0 bases from V and 0 bases from J, the junction contained 2 bases not matched to a gene.

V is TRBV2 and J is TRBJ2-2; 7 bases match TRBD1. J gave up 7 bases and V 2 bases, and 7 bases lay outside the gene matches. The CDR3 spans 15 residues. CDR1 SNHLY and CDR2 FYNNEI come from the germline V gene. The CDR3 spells CASSERGRVDGELFF. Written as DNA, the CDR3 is TGTGCCAGCAGTGAAAGGGGGCGAGTGGACGGGGAGCTGTTTTTT.

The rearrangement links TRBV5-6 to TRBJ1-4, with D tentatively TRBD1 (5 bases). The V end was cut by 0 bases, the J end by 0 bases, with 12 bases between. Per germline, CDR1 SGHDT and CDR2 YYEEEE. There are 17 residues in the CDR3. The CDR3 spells CASSLVGAAATNEKLFF. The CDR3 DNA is TGTGCCAGCAGCTTGGTAGGGGCGGCGGCAACTAATGAAAAACTGTTTTTT.

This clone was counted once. CDR3 protein: CAIRDTNSPLHF. The CDR3, as DNA: TGTGCCATCAGGGACACAAATTCACCCCTCCACTTT. The rearrangement joins TRBV10-3 to TRBJ1-6, with a tentative D call TRBD1 (5 bases). The CDR3 has 12 residues. Trimming pared 6 bases from V and 7 bases from J, leaving 7 bases between. CDR1 and CDR2 (germline): ENHRY, SYGVKD.

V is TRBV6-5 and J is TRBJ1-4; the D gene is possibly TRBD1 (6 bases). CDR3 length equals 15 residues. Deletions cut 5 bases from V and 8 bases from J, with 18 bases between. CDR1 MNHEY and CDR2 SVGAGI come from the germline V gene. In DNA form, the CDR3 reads TGTGCCAGCAGTCCCCGGGACAAGGGAGACGAAAAACTGTTTTTT. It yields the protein CASSPRDKGDEKLFF.

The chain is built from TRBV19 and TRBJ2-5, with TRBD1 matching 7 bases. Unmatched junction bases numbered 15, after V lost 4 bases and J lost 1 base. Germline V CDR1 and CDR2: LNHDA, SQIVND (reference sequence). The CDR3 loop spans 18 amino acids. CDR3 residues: CASSTDLQGNGPQETQYF. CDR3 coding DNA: TGTGCCAGTAGTACAGACTTACAGGGGAATGGACCCCAAGAGACCCAGTACTTC.

The CDR3 coding sequence is TGTGCCAGCAGCTTAGGCGAGTACGCTACGCAGTATTTT. Translation gives CASSLGEYATQYF. The chain couples TRBV11-2 to TRBJ2-3; D not resolved. CDR1 and CDR2 from the germline V gene are SGHAT and FQNNGV. The V end was cut by 1 base, the J end by 8 bases, with 10 bases between. The CDR3 extends over 13 amino acids.

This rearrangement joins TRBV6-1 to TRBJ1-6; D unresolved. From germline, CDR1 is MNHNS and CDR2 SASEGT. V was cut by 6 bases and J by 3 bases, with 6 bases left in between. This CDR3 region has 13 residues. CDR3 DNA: TGTGCCAGCAGCCTAAACTATAATTCACCCCTCCACTTT. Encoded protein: CASSLNYNSPLHF.

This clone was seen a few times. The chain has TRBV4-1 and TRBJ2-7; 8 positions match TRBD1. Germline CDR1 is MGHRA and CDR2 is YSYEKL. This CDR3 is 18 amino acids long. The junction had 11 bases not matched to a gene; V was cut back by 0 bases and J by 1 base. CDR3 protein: CASSQDLVLGQGSYEQYF. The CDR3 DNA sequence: TGCGCCAGCAGCCAAGATTTGGTCTTAGGACAGGGTTCCTACGAGCAGTACTTC.

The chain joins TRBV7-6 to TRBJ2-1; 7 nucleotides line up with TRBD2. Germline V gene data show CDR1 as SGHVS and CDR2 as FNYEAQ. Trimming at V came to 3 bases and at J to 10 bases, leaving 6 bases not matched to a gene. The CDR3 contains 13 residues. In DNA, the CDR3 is TGTGCCAGCAGCTTTAATAGCGGGCAAGAGCAGTTCTTC. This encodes CASSFNSGQEQFF.

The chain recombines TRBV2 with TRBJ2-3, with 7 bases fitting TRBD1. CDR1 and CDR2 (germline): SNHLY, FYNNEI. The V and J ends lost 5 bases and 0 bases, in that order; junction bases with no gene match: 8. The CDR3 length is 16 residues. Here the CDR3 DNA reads TGTGCCAGCAGTAAGCTGACAGGGTCAAGCACAGATACGCAGTATTTT. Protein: CASSKLTGSSTDTQYF.

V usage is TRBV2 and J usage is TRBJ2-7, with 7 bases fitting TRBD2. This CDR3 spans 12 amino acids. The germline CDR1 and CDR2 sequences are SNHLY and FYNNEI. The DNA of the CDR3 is TGTGTCAGTAGGCGGGAGATCTACGAGCAGTACTTC. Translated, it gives CVSRREIYEQYF.

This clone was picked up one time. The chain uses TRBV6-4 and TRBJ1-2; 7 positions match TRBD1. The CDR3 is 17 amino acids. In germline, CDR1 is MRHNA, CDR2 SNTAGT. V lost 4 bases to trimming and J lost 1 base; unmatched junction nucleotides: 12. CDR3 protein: CASSVSTGYGFNYGYTF. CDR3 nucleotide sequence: TGTGCCAGCAGTGTGTCGACAGGGTACGGGTTTAACTATGGCTACACCTTC.

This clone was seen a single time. The CDR3 DNA reads as TGTGCCAGCAGCTTTCAAGGGAGCTCTGGAAACACCATATATTTT. It yields the protein CASSFQGSSGNTIYF. The V gene is TRBV5-6, the J gene TRBJ1-3, with no clear D. CDR1 and CDR2 (germline): SGHDT, YYEEEE. CDR3 size: 15 residues. Trimming took 2 bases from V and 0 from J, leaving 9 bases between them.

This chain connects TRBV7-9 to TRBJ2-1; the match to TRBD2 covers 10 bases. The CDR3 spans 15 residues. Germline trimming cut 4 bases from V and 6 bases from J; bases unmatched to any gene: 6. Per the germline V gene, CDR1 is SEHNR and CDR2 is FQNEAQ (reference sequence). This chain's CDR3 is CASSSSGRTGNEQFF. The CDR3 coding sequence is TGTGCCAGCAGCTCTAGCGGGAGAACGGGCAATGAGCAGTTCTTC.

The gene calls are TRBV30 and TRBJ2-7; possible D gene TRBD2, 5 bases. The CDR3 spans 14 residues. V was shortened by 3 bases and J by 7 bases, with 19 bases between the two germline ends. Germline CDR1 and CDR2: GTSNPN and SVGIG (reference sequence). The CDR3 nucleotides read TGTGCCTGGAGCCCTCTGTTGGGTTCGGGGGAGCAGTACTTC. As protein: CAWSPLLGSGEQYF.

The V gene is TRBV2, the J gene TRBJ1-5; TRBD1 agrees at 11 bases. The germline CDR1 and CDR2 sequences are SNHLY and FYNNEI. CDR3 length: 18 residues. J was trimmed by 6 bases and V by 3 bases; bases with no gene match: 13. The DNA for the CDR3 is TGTGCCAGCAGTGACGGTAGTATCGGGACAGGGGGTGGTCAGCCCCAGCATTTT. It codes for CASSDGSIGTGGGQPQHF.

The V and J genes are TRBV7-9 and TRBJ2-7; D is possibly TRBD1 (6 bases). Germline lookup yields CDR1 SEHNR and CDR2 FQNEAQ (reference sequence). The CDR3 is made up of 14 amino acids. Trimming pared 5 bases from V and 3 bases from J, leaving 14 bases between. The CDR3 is CASSPKTGGYEQYF. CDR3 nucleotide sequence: TGTGCCAGCAGCCCAAAGACAGGAGGCTACGAGCAGTACTTC.

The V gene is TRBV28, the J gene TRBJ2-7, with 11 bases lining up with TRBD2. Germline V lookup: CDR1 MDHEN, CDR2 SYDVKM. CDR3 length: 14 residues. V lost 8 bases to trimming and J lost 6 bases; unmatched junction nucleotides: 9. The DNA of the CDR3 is TGTGCCAGCGGCCCTAGCGGGAGGACGGGCGAGCAGTACTTC. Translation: CASGPSGRTGEQYF.

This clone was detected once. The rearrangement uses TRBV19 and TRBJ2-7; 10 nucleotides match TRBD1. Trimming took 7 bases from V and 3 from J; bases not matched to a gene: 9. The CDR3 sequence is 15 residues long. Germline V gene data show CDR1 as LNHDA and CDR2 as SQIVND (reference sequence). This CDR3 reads CASTQRTGGFYEQYF. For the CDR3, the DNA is TGTGCCAGTACCCAACGGACAGGGGGTTTCTACGAGCAGTACTTC.

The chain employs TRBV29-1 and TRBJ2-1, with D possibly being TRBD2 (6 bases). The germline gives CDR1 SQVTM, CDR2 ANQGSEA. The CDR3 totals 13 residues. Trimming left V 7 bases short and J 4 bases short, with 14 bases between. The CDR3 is CSAGTVRYNEQFF. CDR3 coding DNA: TGCAGCGCCGGGACTGTAAGGTACAATGAGCAGTTCTTC.

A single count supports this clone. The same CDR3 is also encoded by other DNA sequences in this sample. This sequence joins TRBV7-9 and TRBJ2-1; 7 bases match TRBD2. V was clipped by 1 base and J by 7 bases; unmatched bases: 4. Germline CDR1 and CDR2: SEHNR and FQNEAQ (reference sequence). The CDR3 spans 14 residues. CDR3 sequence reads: CASSLGVGGNEQFF. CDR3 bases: TGTGCCAGCAGCTTAGGGGTGGGGGGGAATGAGCAGTTCTTC.

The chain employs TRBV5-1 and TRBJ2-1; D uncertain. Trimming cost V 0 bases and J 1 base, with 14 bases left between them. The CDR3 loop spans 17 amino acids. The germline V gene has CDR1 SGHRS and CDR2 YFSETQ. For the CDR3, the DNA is TGCGCCAGCAGCTTGGGACTTCAACTCTCTTCCTACAATGAGCAGTTCTTC. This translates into CASSLGLQLSSYNEQFF.

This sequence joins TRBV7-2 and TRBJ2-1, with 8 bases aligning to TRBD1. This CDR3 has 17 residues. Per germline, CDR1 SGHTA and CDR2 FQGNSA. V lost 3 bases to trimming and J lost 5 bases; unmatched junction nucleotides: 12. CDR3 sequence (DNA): TGTGCCAGCAGCTTTAGGGGACAGGCAATTTCTGACAATGAGCAGTTCTTC. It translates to CASSFRGQAISDNEQFF.